What follows is one TCR beta chain and its context. The source of the sample is a study of T cell changes during pregnancy in multiple sclerosis. Assay used: immunoSEQ multiplex PCR; TCRdb lists only in-frame clones, some missing. The sample contains fewer than 60,000 clones, approximately 91% of which appear only once. The germline V gene has CDR1 SGHAT and CDR2 FQNNGV. V lost 0 bases, J lost 8 bases, and 11 bases lay in between. The CDR3 totals 14 residues. The clonotype originates from a female donor with multiple sclerosis, enrolled in a pregnancy study. The gene calls are TRBV11-2 and TRBJ2-1; no definite D call. Material: peripheral blood, obtained in the second trimester of pregnancy. Here the CDR3 DNA reads TGTGCCAGCAGCTTAGATGAGCCTGGAGATGAGCAGTTCTTC. This sequence encodes CASSLDEPGDEQFF. Variable domain in full (rest from reference TRBV11-2 and TRBJ2-1): EAGVAQSPRYKIIEKRQSVAFWCNPISGHATLYWYQQILGQGPKLLIQFQNNGVVDDSQLPKDRFSAERLKGVDSTLKIQPAKLEDSAVYLCASSLDEPGDEQFFGPGTRLTVL.